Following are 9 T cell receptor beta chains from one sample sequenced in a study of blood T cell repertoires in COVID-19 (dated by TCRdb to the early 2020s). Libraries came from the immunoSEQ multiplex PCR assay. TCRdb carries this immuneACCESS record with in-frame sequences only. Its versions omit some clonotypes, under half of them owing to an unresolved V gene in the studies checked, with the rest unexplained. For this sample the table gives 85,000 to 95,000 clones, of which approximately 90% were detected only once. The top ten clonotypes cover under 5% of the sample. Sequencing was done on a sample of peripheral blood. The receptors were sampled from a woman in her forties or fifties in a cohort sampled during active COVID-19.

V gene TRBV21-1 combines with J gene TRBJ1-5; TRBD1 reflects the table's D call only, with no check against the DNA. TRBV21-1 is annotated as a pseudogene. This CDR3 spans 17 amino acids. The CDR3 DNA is TGTGCCAGCAGCAATTGGCAGGGCTGTGGTTCTAATCAGCCCCAGCATTTT. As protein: CASSNWQGCGSNQPQHF.

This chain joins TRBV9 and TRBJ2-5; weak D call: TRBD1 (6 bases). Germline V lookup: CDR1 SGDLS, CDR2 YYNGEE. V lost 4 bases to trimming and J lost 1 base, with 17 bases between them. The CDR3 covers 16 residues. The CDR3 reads CASSPRGRGSQETQYF. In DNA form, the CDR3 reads TGTGCCAGCAGCCCCCGGGGCAGGGGCAGCCAAGAGACCCAGTACTTC. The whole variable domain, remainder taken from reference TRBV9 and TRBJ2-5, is DSGVTQTPKHLITATGQRVTLRCSPRSGDLSVYWYQQSLDQGLQFLIQYYNGEERAKGNILERFSAQQFPDLHSELNLSSLELGDSALYFCASSPRGRGSQETQYFGPGTRLLVL.

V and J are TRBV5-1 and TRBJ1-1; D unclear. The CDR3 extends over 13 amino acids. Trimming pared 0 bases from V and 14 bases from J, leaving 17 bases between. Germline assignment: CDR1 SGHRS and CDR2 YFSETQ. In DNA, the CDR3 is TGCGCCAGCAGCTTGGGATTCGGGTCCCAAGAGTTCTTT. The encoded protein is CASSLGFGSQEFF.

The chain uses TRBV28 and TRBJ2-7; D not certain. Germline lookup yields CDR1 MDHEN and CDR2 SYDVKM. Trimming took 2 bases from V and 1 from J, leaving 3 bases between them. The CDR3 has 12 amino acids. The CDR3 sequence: CASSLQSYEQYF. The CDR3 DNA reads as TGTGCCAGCAGTTTACAATCCTACGAGCAGTACTTC.

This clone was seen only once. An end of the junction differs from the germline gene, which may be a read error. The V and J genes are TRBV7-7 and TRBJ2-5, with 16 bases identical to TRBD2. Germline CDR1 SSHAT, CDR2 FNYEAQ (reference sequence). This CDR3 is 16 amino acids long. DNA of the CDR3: TGTGCTAGCAGCCCGGGACTAGCGGGGGGGCAAGAGACCCAGTACTTC. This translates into CASSPGLAGGQETQYF.

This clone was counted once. CDR3 protein: CASIGTGPSYEQYF. DNA of the CDR3: TGTGCCAGCATAGGGACAGGGCCCTCCTACGAGCAGTACTTC. This chain links TRBV27 with TRBJ2-7; 9 bases map to TRBD1. The CDR3 length is 14 residues. The J segment lost 0 bases and the V segment lost 7 bases, leaving 4 bases of the junction unmatched. The germline CDR1 and CDR2 sequences are MNHEY and SMNVEV (reference sequence).

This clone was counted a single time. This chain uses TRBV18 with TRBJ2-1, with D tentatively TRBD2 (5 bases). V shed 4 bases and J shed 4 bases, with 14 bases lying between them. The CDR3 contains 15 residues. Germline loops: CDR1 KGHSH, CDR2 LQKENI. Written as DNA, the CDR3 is TGTGCCAGCTCACTGTTCCTAGCAGAGTACAATGAGCAGTTCTTC. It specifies CASSLFLAEYNEQFF.

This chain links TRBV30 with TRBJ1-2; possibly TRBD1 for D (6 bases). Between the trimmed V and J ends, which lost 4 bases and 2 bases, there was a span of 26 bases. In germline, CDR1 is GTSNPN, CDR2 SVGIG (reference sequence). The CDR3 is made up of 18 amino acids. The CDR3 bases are TGTGCCTGGAATGTACCGAGCGCCTCGGACAGCCCAAACTATGGCTACACCTTC. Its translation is CAWNVPSASDSPNYGYTF.

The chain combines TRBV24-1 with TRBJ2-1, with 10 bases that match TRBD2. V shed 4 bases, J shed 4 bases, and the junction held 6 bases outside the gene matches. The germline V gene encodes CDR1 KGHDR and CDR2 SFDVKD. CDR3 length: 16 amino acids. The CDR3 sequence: CATSDPGLADYNEQFF. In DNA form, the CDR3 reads TGTGCCACCAGTGACCCCGGACTAGCGGATTACAATGAGCAGTTCTTC.